This TCR beta chain is from a study of identical twins (dated by TCRdb to about 2016). Looking at the study overall: The study deep-sequenced TCR alpha and beta repertoires from monozygotic twins, unrelated adults of various ages and cord blood to test whether fetal clonotypes persist. Replicate twin experiments were performed at different times using different library preparation protocols to rule out contamination.

This clonotype was seen a few times. The target of this receptor is not known. No base quality values were provided; no much bigger clone lies one nucleotide off. General conclusions and limits of the study: Zero-insertion analyses could be partly confounded by invariant T cells such as MAIT and iNKT, although diverse VJ usage argued against such confounding for most clonotypes. In monozygotic twins, out-of-frame TCR alpha sharing was systematically underestimated by recombination models, although the models agreed with sharing between unrelated individuals. Compared with coincidental sharing between unrelated individuals, out-of-frame TCR alpha sequences shared between twins had an excess of sequences with low generation probability. Excess twin sharing in beta out-of-frame sequences was weaker because fewer shared sequences lowered the signal-to-noise ratio. Because the same donors could not be followed over many years, the conclusions depended on cross-sectional statistical analysis. Abundant cord blood beta clonotypes carried fewer insertions; young adult naive repertoires showed a weaker similar trend, while memory repertoires showed none.

Library preparation used 5' RACE. Sequencing used an Illumina HiSeq 2000. Template switching introduced a universal primer binding site; the final cDNA contained a unique molecular identifier, enabling accurate counting of TCR cDNA molecules. First-strand cDNA for TCR alpha and beta chains was synthesized from specific primers in the conserved constant-segment region. To control for contamination, every cDNA library carried two barcodes: a SMART-Mk sample barcode plus Illumina barcodes. Two successive PCR steps introduced TruSeq adapter sequences along with Illumina sample barcodes. TCR alpha and beta cDNA libraries were sequenced on the Illumina HiSeq platform with custom primers. As for the authors' bioinformatics: MiGEC was used to process raw reads and extract unique molecular identifiers, and MiXCR was used to find CDR3 positions. Recombination models were inferred per individual with the repgenHMM and IGoR tools using an EM algorithm. The tcR package in R was used for shared clonotype analysis, with sharing normalized by the product of cloneset sizes. Out-of-frame nonproductive sequences were analyzed to study raw recombination free of thymic and clonal selection effects. TCRdb handled the public reads itself, with Q25 trimming in fastp and clone calling in MiXCR, and kept productive beta chains. Records with the same CDR3 protein are collapsed into one entry carrying the most frequent genes and DNA. The V and J calls were not made by the authors but by TCRdb's processing. Across this sample there are around 220,000 distinct CDR3 sequences, with around 15% seen only once. Around 9% of the sample belongs to the ten largest clones.

Only healthy Caucasian donors were included. Using Miltenyi CD45RO+ enrichment and human naive T-cell isolation kits, memory (CD45RO+) and naive T cells were isolated from PBMC. This receptor was obtained from a woman aged 18 to 35 in good health. Sequenced material: memory (CD45RO+) T cells sorted from blood. The cell subset or site label on this specimen signifies: CD45RO+ enriched T cells.

The CDR3 protein is CASSLAGSEDTQYF. The DNA is as follows: TGTGCCAGCAGCTTAGCGGGTTCAGAAGATACGCAGTATTTT. The chain uses TRBV7-2 and TRBJ2-3; no D gene can be assigned with confidence. CDR1 and CDR2 are read off the germline V gene as SGHTA and FQGNSA. V gives up 0 bases and J gives up 5 bases, and the segment between their germline ends measures 9 bases. Reading from cysteine to phenylalanine, the CDR3 counts 14 amino acids. Of all the DNA, just the CDR3 is kept, 42 bases in frame from base 1.